This T cell receptor (beta chain) was sequenced in a study of OX40 agonist ivuxolimab in advanced cancers. Concerning this clone itself: What it binds is not known.

V was cut by 1 base and J by 6 bases, with 13 bases left in between. CDR3 size: 15 residues. Germline CDR1 is MNHNS and CDR2 is SASEGT. Profiled with immunoSEQ multiplex PCR; TCRdb holds only in-frame clones, not every one. Of about 75,000 clones in the sample, about nine tenths were seen once. Whole-study results and caveats: In the 0.1 to 3.0 mg/kg range, CD4+ and CD8+ blood T cells had expanded clonally by week 6.

This rearrangement joins TRBV6-1 to TRBJ2-1; D is possibly TRBD2 (6 bases). The sequence was obtained from an adult with an advanced solid tumor such as melanoma, head and neck, liver or kidney cancer. The sequences come from CD4+ or CD8+ T cells sorted from blood, collected in a trial of the OX40 agonist ivuxolimab. CDR3 nucleotide sequence: TGTGCCAGCAGTGAAGGTTTCGGGAGCCGCAATGAGCAGTTCTTC. It translates to CASSEGFGSRNEQFF.